Listed below are T cell receptor beta chains from one sample, sequenced in a study of T cell repertoires in cytomegalovirus infection. For these receptors, no antigen is known. MiXCR was run by TCRdb on the reads, yielding one entry per CDR3 protein. The data contain around 770,000 distinct CDR3 sequences, about 27% of them seen just once; the ten biggest clones take up around 14%. The sample consisted of cultured CD8+ T cells from PBMCs, taken from culture after CMV antigen stimulation. These receptor sequences come from a human donor in good health (CMV status not recorded). Some clones in this sample may be carry-over from other donors' samples. Each CDR3 is given with its conserved first and last residue. D genes are given only for firm matches. A clone size is listed for some rows: how often the clone was seen (once, few, many), or a class if it is expanded.

d_call: .; j_call: TRBJ2-7; v_call: TRBV20-1; clone_size: .; cdr3_nt: TGCAGTGCTAGAGGGCCCCTTAGTCAAGCCTACGAGCAGTACTTC; cdr3_aa: CSARGPLSQAYEQYF
d_call: .; j_call: TRBJ1-2; v_call: TRBV27; clone_size: .; cdr3_nt: TGTGCCAGCAGTTTAAAAGCGGCTTACGCGGGCTATGGCTACACCTTC; cdr3_aa: CASSLKAAYAGYGYTF
d_call: .; j_call: TRBJ2-5; v_call: TRBV19; clone_size: few; cdr3_nt: TGTGCCAGTAGTACCCCAACGGGGGTCGACGAGACCCAGTACTTC; cdr3_aa: CASSTPTGVDETQYF
d_call: .; j_call: TRBJ1-3; v_call: TRBV7-2; clone_size: many; cdr3_nt: TGTGCCAGCAGCTTAGGCAGGCAGAGCTCTGGAAACACCATATATTTT; cdr3_aa: CASSLGRQSSGNTIYF
d_call: TRBD1; j_call: TRBJ2-5; v_call: TRBV12-3/TRBV12-4; clone_size: .; cdr3_nt: TGTGCCAGCAGTCCAGGACAGGGGGTCATGGAGACCCAGTACTTC; cdr3_aa: CASSPGQGVMETQYF
d_call: .; j_call: TRBJ2-1; v_call: TRBV5-6; clone_size: .; cdr3_nt: TGTGCCGGAGGGACAGTCAATGAGCAGTTCTTC; cdr3_aa: CAGGTVNEQFF
d_call: TRBD2; j_call: TRBJ2-1; v_call: TRBV2; clone_size: .; cdr3_nt: TGTGCCGCAGTAACAGGAGCGGGGGGCTACAATGAGCAGTTCTTC; cdr3_aa: CAAVTGAGGYNEQFF
d_call: .; j_call: TRBJ2-5; v_call: TRBV6-5; clone_size: .; cdr3_nt: TGTGCCAGCAGTTACTCTACCATGGAGACCCAGTACTTC; cdr3_aa: CASSYSTMETQYF
d_call: TRBD1; j_call: TRBJ2-2; v_call: TRBV9; clone_size: .; cdr3_nt: TGTGCCAGCAGCGCGACAGGGGGCGACACCGGGGAGCTGTTTTTT; cdr3_aa: CASSATGGDTGELFF
d_call: .; j_call: TRBJ1-3; v_call: TRBV28; clone_size: few; cdr3_nt: TGTGCCAGCAGTGGGGGCAGCTCTGGAAACACCATATATTTT; cdr3_aa: CASSGGSSGNTIYF
d_call: TRBD1; j_call: TRBJ2-5; v_call: TRBV4-1; clone_size: few; cdr3_nt: TGCGCCAGCAGCCACCTGGACAGGACACAAGAGACCCAGTACTTC; cdr3_aa: CASSHLDRTQETQYF
d_call: .; j_call: TRBJ2-1; v_call: TRBV19; clone_size: .; cdr3_nt: TGTGCCAGTAGTCCCGGGTCACCCCCGAATGAGCAGTTCTTC; cdr3_aa: CASSPGSPPNEQFF
d_call: .; j_call: TRBJ1-1; v_call: TRBV19; clone_size: few; cdr3_nt: TGTGCCAGTACCCGGCGGAGAGAGGACACTGAAGCTTTCTTT; cdr3_aa: CASTRRREDTEAFF
d_call: TRBD1; j_call: TRBJ1-4; v_call: TRBV28; clone_size: .; cdr3_nt: TGTGCCAGCAGTTTACTCCGGGACAGTAAGGAAAAACTGTTTTTT; cdr3_aa: CASSLLRDSKEKLFF
d_call: .; j_call: TRBJ2-1; v_call: TRBV15; clone_size: few; cdr3_nt: TGTGCCACCAGCTACGAAAGGGGGAACAATGAGCAGTTCTTC; cdr3_aa: CATSYERGNNEQFF
d_call: TRBD2; j_call: TRBJ2-5; v_call: TRBV11-2; clone_size: .; cdr3_nt: TGTGCCAGCAGAGGGACTAGCGGGGAAGAGACCCAGTACTTC; cdr3_aa: CASRGTSGEETQYF
d_call: .; j_call: TRBJ1-1; v_call: TRBV12-3/TRBV12-4; clone_size: few; cdr3_nt: TGTGCCAGCAGTTTAGGGGTGTCGCAATTCTTT; cdr3_aa: CASSLGVSQFF
d_call: TRBD1; j_call: TRBJ2-4; v_call: TRBV7-8; clone_size: many; cdr3_nt: TGTGCCAGCAGCTCTGACAGGGTCAAAAACATTCAGTACTTC; cdr3_aa: CASSSDRVKNIQYF
d_call: TRBD1; j_call: TRBJ1-2; v_call: TRBV28; clone_size: .; cdr3_nt: TGTGCCAGCAGTCCCCCAAGGGACAGGGGTAAGGGCTACACCTTC; cdr3_aa: CASSPPRDRGKGYTF
d_call: TRBD1; j_call: TRBJ1-1; v_call: TRBV2; clone_size: once; cdr3_nt: TGTGCCAGCGGCCACCCGGGACAGGGGACTGAAGCTTTCTTT; cdr3_aa: CASGHPGQGTEAFF
d_call: TRBD2; j_call: TRBJ2-7; v_call: TRBV7-8; clone_size: many; cdr3_nt: TGTGCCAGCAGCCTTGGGGTAGCGGGGTCCCTTTTGCACGAGCAGTACTTC; cdr3_aa: CASSLGVAGSLLHEQYF
d_call: .; j_call: TRBJ1-1; v_call: TRBV20-1; clone_size: .; cdr3_nt: TGCAGTGCTCCTCACCGGGAAGCTTTCTTT; cdr3_aa: CSAPHREAFF
d_call: TRBD2; j_call: TRBJ2-1; v_call: TRBV20-1; clone_size: .; cdr3_nt: TGCAGTGCTAGAGATCAGGAACTAGCGGGGCCCTCCTACAATGAGCAGTTCTTC; cdr3_aa: CSARDQELAGPSYNEQFF
d_call: .; j_call: TRBJ2-1; v_call: TRBV7-6; clone_size: few; cdr3_nt: TGTGCCAGCAGCTCTGCAGGGGGAGGGTACAATGAGCAGTTCTTC; cdr3_aa: CASSSAGGGYNEQFF
d_call: .; j_call: TRBJ2-1; v_call: TRBV7-9; clone_size: .; cdr3_nt: TGTGCCAGCAGCCCTTCCCACAATGAGCAGTTCTTC; cdr3_aa: CASSPSHNEQFF
d_call: TRBD2; j_call: TRBJ2-1; v_call: TRBV20-1; clone_size: .; cdr3_nt: TGCAGTGCTAGTGGGGGGGTTCCTAGGGATCCTTGGTACAATGAGCAGTTCTTC; cdr3_aa: CSASGGVPRDPWYNEQFF